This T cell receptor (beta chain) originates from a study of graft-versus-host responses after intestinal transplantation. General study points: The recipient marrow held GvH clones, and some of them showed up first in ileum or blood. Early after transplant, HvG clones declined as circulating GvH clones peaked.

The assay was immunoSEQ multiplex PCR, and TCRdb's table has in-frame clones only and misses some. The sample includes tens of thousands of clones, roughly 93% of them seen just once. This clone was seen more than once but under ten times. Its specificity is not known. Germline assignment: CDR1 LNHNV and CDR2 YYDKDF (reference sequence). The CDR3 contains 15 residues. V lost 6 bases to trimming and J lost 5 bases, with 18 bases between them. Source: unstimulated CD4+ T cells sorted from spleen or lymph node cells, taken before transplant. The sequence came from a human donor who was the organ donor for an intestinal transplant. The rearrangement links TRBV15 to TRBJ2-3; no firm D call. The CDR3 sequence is CATRALFEARDTQYF. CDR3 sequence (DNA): TGTGCCACCAGGGCTCTCTTTGAGGCCCGAGATACGCAGTATTTT. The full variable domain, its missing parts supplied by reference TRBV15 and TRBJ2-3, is DAMVIQNPRYQVTQFGKPVTLSCSQTLNHNVMYWYQQKSSQAPKLLFHYYDKDFNNEADTPDNFQSRRPNTSFCFLDIRSPGLGDTAMYLCATRALFEARDTQYFGPGTRLTVL.